This TCR beta chain was identified in a study of preoperative IRX-2 immunotherapy in early breast cancer. V lost 7 bases to trimming and J lost 0 bases, with 13 bases between them. The CDR3 sequence is 15 residues long. CDR1 and CDR2 from the germline V gene are MNHGY and SAAAGT. Indicated treatment: preoperative locoregional IRX-2 cytokine immunotherapy. This phase Ib study tested locoregional IRX-2 cytokine immunotherapy given before surgery. The assay was immunoSEQ multiplex PCR, and TCRdb's table has in-frame clones only and misses some. Of 20,000 to 30,000 clones listed, 78% are singletons. This sequence joins TRBV6-8 and TRBJ1-5; TRBD1 might be the D (5 bases). The clonotype comes from a human donor with breast cancer. The material was lymph node tissue, obtained before IRX-2 immunotherapy. CDR3: CASTWTRVSNQPQHF. The CDR3 DNA is TGTGCCAGCACATGGACAAGGGTTAGCAATCAGCCCCAGCATTTT.